This T cell receptor beta chain was sequenced for a study of blood T cell repertoires in COVID-19. Data came from immunoSEQ multiplex PCR; TCRdb stores just in-frame clones and leaves some out. The profile shows under 200,000 clones, more than 70% of them singletons. The CDR3 totals 17 residues. J gave up 4 bases and V 2 bases, and 11 bases lay outside the gene matches. Germline-derived CDR1 and CDR2 are SGHTA and FQGNSA. The clonotype was recovered from a man aged 35 to 55 with active or convalescent COVID-19. The source material was peripheral blood. The rearrangement joins TRBV7-2 to TRBJ1-2; 9 nucleotides align to TRBD1. CDR3 sequence reads: CASSLTTGQGYAYGYTF. In nucleotides, the CDR3 is TGTGCCAGCAGCTTAACCACGGGACAGGGTTATGCCTATGGCTACACCTTC.